Given below is one TCR beta chain in context. Its antigen specificity is not known. One base away there is no much larger clone; base qualities are not given. TCRbeta CDR3 regions were amplified from genomic DNA using the immunoSEQ Assay, a bias-controlled multiplex PCR. The authors' analysis ran thus. The number of nucleated cells in each sample was estimated by amplification of reference gene primers within the assay. To quantify the absolute abundance of each unique TCRbeta CDR3 rearrangement, sequence reads were collapsed and filtered. For each sample, productive Simpson clonality was calculated by taking the square root of Simpson's diversity index across productive rearrangements. Sourced from immuneACCESS, this table was stored by TCRdb with only in-frame sequences that have V and J called. A share of the clones is absent; for the studies checked, an unresolved V gene accounts for under half, and the remainder has no known explanation. That table supplies the V and J calls and clone size; D and trimming were determined from the DNA. Counted in this sample were 150,000 to 200,000 clones; approximately 90% of them appeared once. The ten largest clones capture 20% to 25% of the sample.

The collaborating institutions used their own protocols to collect whole blood in K2EDTA tubes. Collaborator samples were shipped for TCRbeta analysis as frozen whole blood, isolated PBMCs, or DNA extracted from either sample type. This record comes from a study of blood T cell repertoires in COVID-19 (dated by TCRdb to 2018 to 2021). For the study in its entirety: Samples from collaborators originated in the United States, Italy and Spain and spanned both the acute and convalescent phases of COVID-19. The prospective study material was composed of cDNA or gDNA derived from T cells, B-cell-depleted T cells, or PBMCs. Deeply sampled blood TCRbeta repertoires from subjects exposed to, actively infected with, or recovered from COVID-19 were included in the dataset. The repertoires were released in a freely available public database intended as a resource for research on the immune response to SARS-CoV-2. Samples were obtained from the ongoing ImmuneRACE study (first 160 participants) and from about 1,300 subjects provided by 6 global collaborators. Sample metadata almost always included a de-identified subject ID, COVID-19 status, age in years and sex. Where available, HLA class I and class II types were obtained from metadata supplied by the sample provider rather than from assay-based typing.

Here is what the overall study found, with its caveats: The quantity of clinical and demographic metadata differed by source and by participant and was supplied without curation.

Including cysteine and phenylalanine, the CDR3 has 13 amino acids. The retained sequence is limited to the CDR3, 39 bases, with the frame set at the first base. The V and J ends are trimmed by 4 bases and 3 bases, leaving 9 bases between them. The sample taken for sequencing was peripheral blood. The sequence links TRBV12-3 or TRBV12-4 to TRBJ1-1; no D gene is confidently identified. The sequence derives from a man aged 60 to 69 with active or convalescent COVID-19. The sequenced DNA is TGTGCCAGCAGTTCTCGAGGTCACACTGAAGCTTTCTTT. Its protein is CASSSRGHTEAFF.